Listed here are 2 T cell receptor beta chains from one sample, sequenced in a study of cytomegalovirus exposure and HLA in healthy donors. The PCR had 60 Vbeta and 13 Jbeta primers. Profiled with immunoSEQ multiplex PCR; TCRdb holds only in-frame clones, not every one. The profile shows fewer than 200,000 clones, approximately 81% of them singletons. The sequencing sample was made of PBMCs. Receptors originate from a young man in good health and CMV-seronegative.

About this clone: At one end the junction does not follow the germline gene, possibly because of a read error. The sample has other DNA sequences that encode this CDR3 too. The V gene is TRBV10-1, the J gene TRBJ2-7; 11 positions agree with TRBD1. Germline V CDR1 and CDR2: WNHNN, SYGVQD (reference sequence). This CDR3 comprises 14 residues. The CDR3 DNA reads as TGCGCCACCAGTCGGGGACAGGGGGACTACGAGCAGTACTTC. Protein sequence: CATSRGQGDYEQYF.

V and J are TRBV30 and TRBJ2-7, with 7 bases lining up with TRBD1. The germline V gene encodes CDR1 GTSNPN and CDR2 SVGIG (reference sequence). The V and J ends lost 0 bases and 5 bases, in that order; junction bases with no gene match: 7. This CDR3 region has 14 residues. The CDR3 sequence is CAWSVLGRGNEQYF. The DNA of the CDR3 is TGTGCCTGGAGTGTACTTGGCAGGGGGAACGAGCAGTACTTC.